The clone carrying this T cell receptor beta chain has only a few counts. The junction does not match germline at one end; this may be a read error. The data were obtained in a study of beta chain features in type 1 diabetes. Isolated RNA was reverse transcribed in full, so expressed TCRB transcripts were sequenced. The table came from immunoSEQ multiplex PCR; TCRdb's copy has only in-frame clones and leaves some out. The repertoire holds a few hundred thousand clones, with over 11% as singletons. The CDR3 covers 10 residues. Germline values: CDR1 SGHVT, CDR2 SQSDAQ. The sequence derives from a man under 40 in good health. Source material: naive CD4+ T cells from blood. The chain couples TRBV7-4 to TRBJ2-1, with a possible D match to TRBD2 (6 bases). The CDR3 bases are TGTGCCAGCAGTCAAAAGGACTACCTCTTC. Translation: CASSQKDYLF.